Presented here are 20 T cell receptor beta chains from one specimen sequenced in a study of cytomegalovirus exposure and HLA in healthy donors. Generated by immunoSEQ multiplex PCR, the TCRdb table keeps only in-frame clones and is missing some. Of 150,000 to 200,000 clones in the sample, roughly nine tenths were seen once. The material sequenced was PBMCs. The receptor source for this set is a woman aged 30 to 39 in good health and CMV-seronegative.

The chain combines TRBV6-5 with TRBJ1-5; possible D gene TRBD1, 6 bases. This CDR3 spans 15 amino acids. Deletions cut 10 bases from V and 5 bases from J, with 21 bases between. Germline lookup yields CDR1 MNHEY and CDR2 SVGAGI. The CDR3 here is CAILIPGGLDQPQHF. The CDR3 bases are TGTGCCATCTTAATACCCGGGGGGCTCGATCAGCCCCAGCATTTT.

This clone was found once. This chain uses TRBV7-9 with TRBJ2-5; D gene uncertain. The V gene's germline CDR1 is SEHNR and CDR2 FQNEAQ (reference sequence). CDR3 length: 14 residues. Trimming removed 1 base from V and 5 bases from J, with 11 bases in between. The CDR3 DNA follows: TGTGCCAGCAGCTTAGTTGGCTATGAGGAGACCCAGTACTTC. Translated, it gives CASSLVGYEETQYF.

This clone was observed many times. The rearrangement links TRBV28 to TRBJ2-5; 16 bases agree with TRBD2. Germline CDR1 MDHEN, CDR2 SYDVKM. The CDR3 sequence is 18 residues long. Trimming took 5 bases from V and 3 from J; bases not matched to a gene: 9. The CDR3 sequence: CASSGSGLAGGPEETQYF. The CDR3 region has the DNA TGTGCCAGCAGTGGATCGGGACTAGCGGGAGGGCCTGAAGAGACCCAGTACTTC.

The chain is built from TRBV11-2 and TRBJ1-1, with TRBD1 identical over 8 bases. Per germline, CDR1 SGHAT and CDR2 FQNNGV. The CDR3 runs to 15 residues. With V trimmed by 4 bases and J by 8 bases, 12 bases remained unmatched. CDR3 sequence reads: CASSSLLTGEIEAFF. The CDR3 DNA reads as TGTGCCAGCAGCTCACTGCTGACAGGGGAGATCGAAGCTTTCTTT.

This chain connects TRBV9 to TRBJ2-2; 16 bases agree with TRBD2. Per germline, CDR1 SGDLS and CDR2 YYNGEE. V was pared by 0 bases and J by 6 bases, with 5 bases of the junction left unmatched. This CDR3 has 18 residues. CDR3 DNA: TGTGCCAGCAGCGTAGACCTAGGGACTAGCGGGAGGGCCGGGGAGCTGTTTTTT. Protein: CASSVDLGTSGRAGELFF.

The chain has TRBV25-1 and TRBJ2-1; D is tentatively TRBD1 or TRBD2 (6 bases each). This CDR3 contains 14 residues. Germline V CDR1 and CDR2: MGHDK, SYGVNS. V lost 7 bases and J 2 bases, leaving 12 bases between the germline ends. As DNA, the CDR3 is TGTGCCAGCAACCCCGGGGGCCCCTACAATGAGCAGTTCTTC. Amino acids: CASNPGGPYNEQFF.

In this sample, this clone turned up a few times. The chain recombines TRBV7-3 with TRBJ2-5, with D possibly being TRBD2 (5 bases). The V gene lost 5 bases and the J gene lost 5 bases, with 18 bases spanning the gap. The germline V gene encodes CDR1 SGHTA and CDR2 FQGTGA. The CDR3 covers 15 residues. In DNA, the CDR3 is TGTGCCAGCAGCCCCTCGGGCGGGTTAAGGGAGACCCAGTACTTC. Protein sequence: CASSPSGGLRETQYF.

About this clone: At one end the junction does not follow the germline gene, possibly because of a read error. The chain links TRBV6-5 to TRBJ2-1; TRBD1 matches at 7 bases. The CDR3 runs 13 residues. CDR1 is MNHEY and CDR2 is SVGAGI in the germline V gene. The CDR3 here is CASSYSTTGVFLF. The CDR3 DNA reads TGTGCCAGCAGTTACTCCACTACAGGGGTGTTTCTCTTC.

CDR3 DNA sequence: TGCAGCGTTGCACAGCTAAATGAGCAGTTCTTC. Translation gives CSVAQLNEQFF. This chain uses TRBV29-1 with TRBJ2-1; D unclear. CDR1 and CDR2 (germline): SQVTM, ANQGSEA. The CDR3 is 11 residues long. V was clipped by 4 bases and J by 7 bases, with 8 bases between them.

A single count supports this clone. The rearrangement uses TRBV7-2 and TRBJ1-1, with D unresolved. This CDR3 has 16 residues. Deletions cut 6 bases from V and 1 base from J, with 18 bases between. Germline V CDR1 and CDR2: SGHTA, FQGNSA. The CDR3 nucleotides read TGTGCCAGCAGTTGGAGGGAGGGAGGGAAGAACACTGAAGCTTTCTTT. Translation: CASSWREGGKNTEAFF. The full variable domain, completed using reference TRBV7-2 and TRBJ1-1, is GAGVSQSPSNKVTEKGKDVELRCDPISGHTALYWYRQSLGQGLEFLIYFQGNSAPDKSGLPSDRFSAERTGGSVSTLTIQRTQQEDSAVYLCASSWREGGKNTEAFFGQGTRLTVV.

This clone was seen repeatedly, ten times or more. The chain uses TRBV4-2 and TRBJ2-4; 10 bases line up with TRBD1. The CDR3 has 16 amino acids. V lost 1 base, J lost 8 bases, and 8 bases stayed unmatched. Germline V gene data show CDR1 as LGHNA and CDR2 as YNFKEQ. Here the CDR3 DNA reads TGTGCCAGCAGCCAAGCCGGGACAGGGGAGCCGGACATTCAGTACTTC. It encodes CASSQAGTGEPDIQYF.

This clone has only a few counts. This chain connects TRBV9 to TRBJ1-4, with D perhaps matching TRBD1 (5 bases). Germline V gene data show CDR1 as SGDLS and CDR2 as YYNGEE. The CDR3 has 14 residues. V lost 3 bases to trimming and J lost 6 bases, with 12 bases between them. CDR3 region: CASSAQGWDEKLFF. In nucleotides, the CDR3 is TGTGCCAGCAGCGCTCAGGGTTGGGATGAAAAACTGTTTTTT.

This CDR3 reads CASSLQLSTDTQYF. As DNA, the CDR3 is TGTGCCAGCAGTTTACAACTTAGCACAGATACGCAGTATTTT. V gene TRBV27 combines with J gene TRBJ2-3; D gene uncertain. The germline gives CDR1 MNHEY, CDR2 SMNVEV (reference sequence). V was trimmed by 2 bases and J by 0 bases, leaving 6 bases between them. This CDR3 has 14 amino acids.

This clone came up once. The V call is TRBV30, the J call TRBJ2-3, with 9 nucleotides matching TRBD2. There are 17 residues in the CDR3. Looked up from germline, CDR1 is GTSNPN and CDR2 is SVGIG (reference sequence). V dropped 0 bases and J dropped 6; count of bases not matched to a gene: 13. DNA of the CDR3: TGTGCCTGGAGTGTTACGCGGGCTAGCGGGACTTACGATACGCAGTATTTT. This sequence encodes CAWSVTRASGTYDTQYF.

This clone was observed once. In DNA, the CDR3 is TGTGCCAGCAGCTTAGACGGGCAGCTACTTAACTATGGCTACACCTTC. Its protein is CASSLDGQLLNYGYTF. The chain couples TRBV7-8 to TRBJ1-2; no firm D call. Trimming pared 1 base from V and 1 base from J, leaving 13 bases between. CDR1 SGHVS and CDR2 FQNEAQ come from the germline V gene. The CDR3 contains 16 residues.

This clone was detected once. J is TRBJ2-7 and V is TRBV5-4; TRBD1 aligns across 8 bases. This CDR3 is built from 14 residues. The germline CDR1 and CDR2 sequences are SGHNT and YYREEE (reference sequence). V shed 4 bases and J 1 base; nucleotides not matched to a gene: 4. The chain's CDR3 is CASSPGQGSYEQYF. The CDR3 bases are TGTGCCAGCAGCCCCGGACAGGGTTCCTACGAGCAGTACTTC.

The V call is TRBV5-1, the J call TRBJ1-2, with TRBD1 as a possible D gene (5 bases). CDR1 and CDR2 from the germline V gene are SGHRS and YFSETQ. The CDR3 has 14 amino acids. Trimming stripped 4 bases from V and 6 bases from J, with 16 bases between. The CDR3 protein is CASSDGAVHDGYTF. CDR3 bases: TGCGCCAGCAGCGACGGGGCAGTTCATGATGGCTACACCTTC. The whole variable domain, filled in from reference TRBV5-1 and TRBJ1-2, reads KAGVTQTPRYLIKTRGQQVTLSCSPISGHRSVSWYQQTPGQGLQFLFEYFSETQRNKGNFPGRFSGRQFSNSRSEMNVSTLELGDSALYLCASSDGAVHDGYTFGSGTRLTVV.

The rearrangement links TRBV29-1 to TRBJ2-3; 8 positions match TRBD2. Per the germline V gene, CDR1 is SQVTM and CDR2 is ANQGSEA. The CDR3 length is 14 residues. V trimming: 7 bases; J trimming: 3 bases; junction bases outside the gene matches: 9. Here the CDR3 reads CSGDLREETDTQYF. Here the CDR3 DNA reads TGCAGCGGAGACTTGCGGGAGGAAACAGATACGCAGTATTTT.

Here the CDR3 reads CASSSVQANYGYTF. DNA for the CDR3: TGTGCCAGCAGTTCTGTACAGGCTAACTATGGCTACACCTTC. The chain has TRBV27 and TRBJ1-2; a possible D gene is TRBD1 (5 bases). The CDR3 spans 14 residues. Germline V CDR1 and CDR2: MNHEY, SMNVEV (reference sequence). Trimming left V 4 bases short and J 0 bases short, with 9 bases between.

The chain uses TRBV29-1 and TRBJ1-2; D is possibly TRBD1 (6 bases). Germline V gene sequence: CDR1 SQVTM, CDR2 ANQGSEA. Trimming cost V 0 bases and J 7 bases, with 15 bases left between them. The CDR3 covers 14 residues. The CDR3 DNA follows: TGCAGCGTTGAAGATCAAAGGACAGTCGGTGGCTACACCTTC. Its protein is CSVEDQRTVGGYTF.